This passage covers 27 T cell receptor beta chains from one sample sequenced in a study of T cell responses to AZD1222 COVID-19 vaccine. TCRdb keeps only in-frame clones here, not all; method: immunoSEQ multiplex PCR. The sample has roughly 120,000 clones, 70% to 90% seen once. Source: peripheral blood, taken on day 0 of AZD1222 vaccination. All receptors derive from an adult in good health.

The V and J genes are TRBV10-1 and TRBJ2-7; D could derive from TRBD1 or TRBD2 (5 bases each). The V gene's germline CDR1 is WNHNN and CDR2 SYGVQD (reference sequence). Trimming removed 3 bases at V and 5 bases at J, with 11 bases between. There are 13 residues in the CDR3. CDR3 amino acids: CASSDPGLNEQYF. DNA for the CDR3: TGCGCCAGCAGTGACCCGGGGCTTAACGAGCAGTACTTC.

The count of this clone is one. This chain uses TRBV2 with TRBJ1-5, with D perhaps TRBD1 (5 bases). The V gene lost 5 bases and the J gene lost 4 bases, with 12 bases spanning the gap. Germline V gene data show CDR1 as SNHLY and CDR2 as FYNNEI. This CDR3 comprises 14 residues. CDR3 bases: TGTGCCAGCAGTTCTCAGGGAGCTAATCAGCCCCAGCATTTT. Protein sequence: CASSSQGANQPQHF.

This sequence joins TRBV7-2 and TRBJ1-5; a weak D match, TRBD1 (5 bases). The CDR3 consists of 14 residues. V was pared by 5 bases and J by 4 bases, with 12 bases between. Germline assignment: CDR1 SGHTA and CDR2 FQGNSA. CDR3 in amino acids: CASSVDGGNQPQHF. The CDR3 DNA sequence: TGTGCCAGCAGCGTCGACGGGGGTAATCAGCCCCAGCATTTT.

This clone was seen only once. The CDR3 DNA sequence: TGTGCCAGCAGCCTGGGAGGGGAAAGGGAGCAGTACTTC. Translated: CASSLGGEREQYF. V usage is TRBV5-5 and J usage is TRBJ2-7, with 7 nucleotides matching TRBD2. Germline V lookup: CDR1 SGHKS, CDR2 YYEKEE (reference sequence). V lost 4 bases and J lost 7; bases outside the gene matches: 8. The CDR3 length is 13 residues.

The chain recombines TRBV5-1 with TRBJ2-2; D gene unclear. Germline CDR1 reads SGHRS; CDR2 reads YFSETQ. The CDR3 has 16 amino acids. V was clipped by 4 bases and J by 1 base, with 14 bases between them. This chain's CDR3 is CASSPMILVNTGELFF. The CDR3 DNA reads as TGCGCCAGCAGCCCAATGATTTTGGTGAACACCGGGGAGCTGTTTTTT.

CDR3 coding DNA: TGTGCCAGTACCCATCTGAGGGATTACACCGGGGAGCTGTTTTTT. Residues: CASTHLRDYTGELFF. The V and J genes are TRBV19 and TRBJ2-2, with a tentative D call TRBD2 (5 bases). V was shortened by 7 bases and J by 3 bases, with 15 bases between the two germline ends. This CDR3 contains 15 residues. CDR1 and CDR2 from the germline V gene are LNHDA and SQIVND (reference sequence).

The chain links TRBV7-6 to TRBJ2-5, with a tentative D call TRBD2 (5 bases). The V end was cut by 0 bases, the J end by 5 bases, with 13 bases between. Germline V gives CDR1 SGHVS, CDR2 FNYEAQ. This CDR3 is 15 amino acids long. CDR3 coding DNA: TGTGCCAGCAGCTTAGCGCGATCGGGAACGGAGACCCAGTACTTC. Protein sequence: CASSLARSGTETQYF.

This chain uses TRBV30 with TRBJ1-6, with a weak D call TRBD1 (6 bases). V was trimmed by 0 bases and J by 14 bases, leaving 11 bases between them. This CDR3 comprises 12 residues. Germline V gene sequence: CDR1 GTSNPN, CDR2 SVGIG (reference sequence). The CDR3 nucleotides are TGTGCCTGGAGTGTGGGACAAGGGGCCCTCCACTTT. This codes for CAWSVGQGALHF. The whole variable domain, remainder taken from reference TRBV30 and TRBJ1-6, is SQTIHQWPATLVQPVGSPLSLECTVEGTSNPNLYWYRQAAGRGLQLLFYSVGIGQISSEVPQNLSASRPQDRQFILSSKKLLLSDSGFYLCAWSVGQGALHFGNGTRLTVT.

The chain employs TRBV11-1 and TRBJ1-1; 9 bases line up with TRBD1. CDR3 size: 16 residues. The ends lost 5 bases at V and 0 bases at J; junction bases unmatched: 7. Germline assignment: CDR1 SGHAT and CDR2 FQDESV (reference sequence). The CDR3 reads CASSPWTGAVNTEAFF. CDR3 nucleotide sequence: TGTGCCAGCAGCCCCTGGACAGGGGCCGTGAACACTGAAGCTTTCTTT.

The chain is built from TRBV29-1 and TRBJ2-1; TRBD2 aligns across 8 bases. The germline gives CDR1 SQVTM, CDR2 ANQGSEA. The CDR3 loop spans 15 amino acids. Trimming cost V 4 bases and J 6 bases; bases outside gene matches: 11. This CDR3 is CSVASGGIRGNEQFF. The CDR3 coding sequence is TGCAGCGTTGCGAGCGGGGGAATTAGGGGCAATGAGCAGTTCTTC.

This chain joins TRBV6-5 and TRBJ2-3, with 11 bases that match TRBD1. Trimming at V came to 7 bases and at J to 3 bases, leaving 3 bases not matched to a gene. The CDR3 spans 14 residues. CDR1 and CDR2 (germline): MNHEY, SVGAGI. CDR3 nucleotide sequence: TGTGCCAGCATAAGGGACAGGGGGACAGATACGCAGTATTTT. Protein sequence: CASIRDRGTDTQYF.

CDR3 sequence (DNA): TGTGCCAGTAGTATGGTAGCGGGAGCCCCCTACGAGCAGTACTTC. Its protein product is CASSMVAGAPYEQYF. The chain combines TRBV19 with TRBJ2-7; 9 bases agree with TRBD2. V trimming: 3 bases; J trimming: 2 bases; junction bases outside the gene matches: 5. Germline V gene sequence: CDR1 LNHDA, CDR2 SQIVND (reference sequence). The CDR3 consists of 15 residues.

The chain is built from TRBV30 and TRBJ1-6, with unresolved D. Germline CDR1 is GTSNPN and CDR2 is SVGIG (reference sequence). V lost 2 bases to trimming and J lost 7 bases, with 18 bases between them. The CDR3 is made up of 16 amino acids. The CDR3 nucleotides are TGTGCCTGGAGTCTCGAAGCCTACTTGTGGAATTCACCCCTCCACTTT. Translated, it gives CAWSLEAYLWNSPLHF.

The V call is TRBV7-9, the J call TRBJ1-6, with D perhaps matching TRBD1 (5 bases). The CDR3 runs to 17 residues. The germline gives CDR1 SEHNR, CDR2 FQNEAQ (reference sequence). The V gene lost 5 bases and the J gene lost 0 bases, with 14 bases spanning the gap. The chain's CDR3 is CASSARGTSSYNSPLHF. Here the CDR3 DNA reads TGTGCCAGCAGCGCCCGGGGGACGAGCTCCTATAATTCACCCCTCCACTTT.

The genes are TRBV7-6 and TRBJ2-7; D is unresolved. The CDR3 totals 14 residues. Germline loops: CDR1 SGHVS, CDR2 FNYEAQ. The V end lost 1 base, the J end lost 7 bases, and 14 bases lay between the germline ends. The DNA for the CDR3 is TGTGCCAGCAGCTTAGTGACGCACGGTGGAGAGCAGTACTTC. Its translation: CASSLVTHGGEQYF.

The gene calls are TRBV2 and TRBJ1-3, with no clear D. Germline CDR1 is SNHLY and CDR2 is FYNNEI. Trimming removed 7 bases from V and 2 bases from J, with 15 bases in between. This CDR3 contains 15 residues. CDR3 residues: CASNDRERPGNTIYF. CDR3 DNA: TGTGCCAGCAACGACCGCGAACGACCTGGAAACACCATATATTTT.

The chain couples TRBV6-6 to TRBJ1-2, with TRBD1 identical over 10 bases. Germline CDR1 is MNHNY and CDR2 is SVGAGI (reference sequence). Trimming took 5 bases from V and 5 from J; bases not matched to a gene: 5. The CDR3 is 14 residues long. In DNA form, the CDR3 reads TGTGCCAGCAGTACGGGGACAGGGGTATATGGCTACACCTTC. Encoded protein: CASSTGTGVYGYTF.

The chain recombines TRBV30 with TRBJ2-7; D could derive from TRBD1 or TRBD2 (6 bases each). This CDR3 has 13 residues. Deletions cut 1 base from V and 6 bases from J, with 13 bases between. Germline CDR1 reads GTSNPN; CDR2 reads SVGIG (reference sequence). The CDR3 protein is CAWSEGGQGEQYF. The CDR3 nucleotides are TGTGCCTGGAGTGAGGGGGGCCAGGGCGAGCAGTACTTC. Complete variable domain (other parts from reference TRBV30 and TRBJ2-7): SQTIHQWPATLVQPVGSPLSLECTVEGTSNPNLYWYRQAAGRGLQLLFYSVGIGQISSEVPQNLSASRPQDRQFILSSKKLLLSDSGFYLCAWSEGGQGEQYFGPGTRLTVT.

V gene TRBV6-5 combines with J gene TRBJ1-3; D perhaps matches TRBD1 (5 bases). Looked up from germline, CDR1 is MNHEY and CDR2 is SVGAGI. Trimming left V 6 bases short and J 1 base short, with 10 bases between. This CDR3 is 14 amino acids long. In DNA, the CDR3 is TGTGCCAGCAGGGGACTGCATTCTGGAAACACCATATATTTT. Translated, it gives CASRGLHSGNTIYF.

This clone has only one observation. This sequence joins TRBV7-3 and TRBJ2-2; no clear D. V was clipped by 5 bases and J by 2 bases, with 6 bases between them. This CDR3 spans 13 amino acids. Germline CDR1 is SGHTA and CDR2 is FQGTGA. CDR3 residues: CASSPGNTGELFF. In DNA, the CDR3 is TGTGCCAGCAGCCCCGGTAACACCGGGGAGCTGTTTTTT.

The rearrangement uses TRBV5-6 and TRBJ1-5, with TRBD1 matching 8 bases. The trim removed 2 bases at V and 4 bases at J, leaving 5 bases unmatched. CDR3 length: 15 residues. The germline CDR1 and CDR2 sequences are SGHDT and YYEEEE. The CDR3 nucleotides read TGTGCCAGCAGCTTAACAGGGGGATGGAATCAGCCCCAGCATTTT. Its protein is CASSLTGGWNQPQHF.

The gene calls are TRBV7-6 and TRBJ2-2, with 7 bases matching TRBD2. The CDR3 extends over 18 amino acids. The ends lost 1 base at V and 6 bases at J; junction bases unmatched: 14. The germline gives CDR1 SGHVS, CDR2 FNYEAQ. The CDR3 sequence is CASSLVSKKASGAGELFF. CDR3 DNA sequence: TGTGCCAGCAGCTTAGTGAGCAAGAAGGCGAGCGGGGCCGGGGAGCTGTTTTTT.

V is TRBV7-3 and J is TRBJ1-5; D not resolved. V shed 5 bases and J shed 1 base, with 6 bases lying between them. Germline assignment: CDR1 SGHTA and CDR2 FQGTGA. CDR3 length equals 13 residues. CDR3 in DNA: TGTGCCAGCAGCCCCACGAGCAATCAGCCCCAGCATTTT. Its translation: CASSPTSNQPQHF.

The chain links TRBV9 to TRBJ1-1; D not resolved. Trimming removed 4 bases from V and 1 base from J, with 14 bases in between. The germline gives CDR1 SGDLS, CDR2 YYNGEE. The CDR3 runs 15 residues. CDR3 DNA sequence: TGTGCCAGCAGCCCAGGACCCTTAAAGAACACTGAAGCTTTCTTT. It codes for CASSPGPLKNTEAFF.

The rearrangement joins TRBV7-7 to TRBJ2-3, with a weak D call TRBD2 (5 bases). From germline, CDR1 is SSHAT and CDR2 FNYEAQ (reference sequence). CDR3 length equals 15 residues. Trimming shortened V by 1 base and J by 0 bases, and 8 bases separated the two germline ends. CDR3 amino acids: CASSLVGGSTDTQYF. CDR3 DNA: TGTGCCAGCAGCTTAGTGGGCGGGAGCACAGATACGCAGTATTTT. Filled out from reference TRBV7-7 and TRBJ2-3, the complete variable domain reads GAGVSQSPRYKVTKRGQDVTLRCDPISSHATLYWYQQALGQGPEFLTYFNYEAQPDKSGLPSDRFSAERPEGSISTLTIQRTEQRDSAMYRCASSLVGGSTDTQYFGPGTRLTVL.

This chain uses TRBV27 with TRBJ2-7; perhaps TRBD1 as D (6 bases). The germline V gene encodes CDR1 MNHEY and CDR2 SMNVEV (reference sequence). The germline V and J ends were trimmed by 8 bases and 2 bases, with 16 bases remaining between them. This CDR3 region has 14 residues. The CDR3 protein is CASRKRTDTYEQYF. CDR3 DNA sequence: TGTGCCAGCCGCAAACGGACAGATACCTACGAGCAGTACTTC.

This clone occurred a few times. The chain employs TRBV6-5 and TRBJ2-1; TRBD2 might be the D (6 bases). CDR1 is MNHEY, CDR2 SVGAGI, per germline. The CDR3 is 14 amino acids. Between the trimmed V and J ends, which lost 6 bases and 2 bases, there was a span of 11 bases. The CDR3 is CASRRDGTYNEQFF. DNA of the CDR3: TGTGCCAGCAGGCGGGACGGCACCTACAATGAGCAGTTCTTC.